Listed below are T cell receptor beta chains from one sample, sequenced in a study of Ad26.COV2.S vaccination and SARS-CoV-2 variants. Assay: immunoSEQ multiplex PCR; the TCRdb copy retains only in-frame clones and omits some. The data hold 350,000 to 450,000 clones, with about 80% observed a single time. The sample here was peripheral blood, taken in a trial of Ad26.COV2.S vaccine versus placebo. The source is a person between 18 and 60 years old who received the Ad26.COV2.S COVID-19 vaccine or a placebo. The CDR3 runs from the conserved cysteine through the conserved F or W. D genes are given only for firm matches. Size tells how often a clone was seen (once, few, many) or the class of an expanded clone, and some rows leave it out.

D,V,J,size,CDR3,DNA
-,TRBV7-9,TRBJ1-4,-,CASSLALQLPGGNEKLFF,TGTGCCAGCAGCTTAGCCCTCCAGCTTCCCGGGGGCAATGAAAAACTGTTTTTT
TRBD2,TRBV6-2/TRBV6-3,TRBJ2-7,few,CASSTLNLAGTNYEQYF,TGTGCCAGCAGTACCCTTAATCTAGCGGGGACCAACTACGAGCAGTACTTC
-,TRBV20-1,TRBJ1-5,-,CSASLTGAYSNQPQHF,TGCAGTGCTAGTCTAACCGGGGCGTATAGCAATCAGCCCCAGCATTTT
-,TRBV7-8,TRBJ2-7,-,CASSSARSPYEQYF,TGTGCCAGCAGCTCAGCGCGCAGCCCCTACGAGCAGTACTTC
-,TRBV4-2,TRBJ2-5,-,CASSQAVGESETQYF,TGTGCCAGCAGCCAAGCCGTGGGGGAGTCGGAGACCCAGTACTTC
-,TRBV1,TRBJ2-2,-,CTSSRTTNTGELFF,TGCACCAGCAGCCGGACAACGAACACCGGGGAGCTGTTTTTT
-,TRBV7-9,TRBJ2-1,-,CASRSKPNGAYNEQFF,TGTGCCAGCAGGTCCAAACCGAATGGGGCCTACAATGAGCAGTTCTTC
-,TRBV3-1/TRBV3-2,TRBJ1-1,-,CASSQDPKGAAFF,TGTGCCAGCAGCCAAGACCCCAAAGGGGCAGCTTTCTTT
-,TRBV13,TRBJ1-2,-,CASTRDYYGYTF,TGTGCCAGCACGAGAGATTACTATGGCTACACCTTC
-,TRBV6-5,TRBJ1-1,-,CASRLGNTEAFF,TGTGCCAGCAGGCTGGGGAACACTGAAGCTTTCTTT
-,TRBV7-2,TRBJ2-5,-,CASSGGDIVSVLETQYF,TGTGCCAGCAGCGGAGGGGATATAGTTAGCGTGTTAGAGACCCAGTACTTC
TRBD1,TRBV5-1,TRBJ2-5,-,CASSLDFGTGGQETQYF,TGCGCCAGCAGCTTGGACTTCGGGACAGGGGGCCAAGAGACCCAGTACTTC
-,TRBV18,TRBJ1-4,few,CASSTTQGGGEKLFF,TGTGCCAGCTCGACTACACAGGGAGGGGGTGAAAAACTGTTTTTT
-,TRBV13,TRBJ2-3,-,CASSFLGGSTDTQYF,TGTGCCAGCAGCTTCCTTGGGGGAAGCACAGATACGCAGTATTTT
-,TRBV10-3,TRBJ2-1,-,CAISESEGNEQFF,TGTGCCATCAGTGAGTCCGAAGGGAATGAGCAGTTCTTC
-,TRBV7-2,TRBJ2-6,-,CASSLMGGPRISGANVLTF,TGTGCCAGCAGCTTAATGGGGGGTCCCCGTATCTCTGGGGCCAACGTCCTGACTTTC
TRBD2,TRBV4-1,TRBJ2-3,-,CASSPKGGGALDTQYF,TGCGCCAGCAGCCCTAAGGGCGGGGGGGCCTTGGATACGCAGTATTTT
-,TRBV7-9,TRBJ2-7,-,CASSLIGHEQYF,TGTGCCAGCAGCTTAATAGGCCACGAGCAGTACTTC
-,TRBV5-1,TRBJ1-1,-,CASNPSTMNTEAFF,TGCGCCAGCAACCCCAGTACCATGAACACTGAAGCTTTCTTT
TRBD1,TRBV19,TRBJ1-1,-,CASSIEGGAGMNTEAFF,TGTGCCAGTAGTATAGAAGGGGGCGCTGGGATGAACACTGAAGCTTTCTTT
TRBD2,TRBV6-2/TRBV6-3,TRBJ2-5,once,CASSYSMKTSGETQYF,TGTGCCAGCAGTTACTCTATGAAGACTAGCGGAGAGACCCAGTACTTC
-,TRBV6-1,TRBJ1-1,-,CASSEERRLNTEAFF,TGTGCCAGCAGTGAAGAGCGGCGCTTGAACACTGAAGCTTTCTTT
-,TRBV6-5,TRBJ2-7,-,CASSPGLLDYEQYF,TGTGCCAGCAGTCCTGGACTTCTAGACTACGAGCAGTACTTC
-,TRBV10-2,TRBJ1-1,once,CATFPQLVNTEAFF,TGCGCCACCTTCCCACAGCTAGTTAACACTGAAGCTTTCTTT
TRBD1,TRBV4-3,TRBJ1-2,-,CASSQDRGRGGYTF,TGCGCCAGCAGCCAGGACAGGGGGCGCGGTGGCTACACCTTC
TRBD2,TRBV29-1,TRBJ2-5,-,CSVPRAGEQTQYF,TGCAGCGTACCTCGAGCGGGAGAGCAGACCCAGTACTTC
-,TRBV19,TRBJ1-2,-,CASSIDRDNYGYTF,TGTGCCAGTAGTATTGACAGAGATAACTATGGCTACACCTTC
TRBD1,TRBV4-2,TRBJ2-2,-,CASSQETRGRNTGELFF,TGTGCCAGCAGCCAAGAGACCAGGGGGCGAAACACCGGGGAGCTGTTTTTT
TRBD1,TRBV5-4,TRBJ1-2,-,CASSFSTGGAEGYTF,TGTGCCAGCAGCTTTAGCACAGGGGGCGCGGAAGGCTACACCTTC
-,TRBV10-2,TRBJ1-2,few,CASSEGHYGYTF,TGCGCCAGCAGTGAGGGGCACTATGGCTACACCTTC
-,TRBV5-1,TRBJ1-6,few,CASSLASRAGNSPLHF,TGCGCCAGCAGCTTGGCCTCCAGGGCCGGTAATTCACCCCTCCACTTT
TRBD1,TRBV7-3,TRBJ2-7,-,CASSLTDRVGEQYF,TGTGCCAGCAGCTTAACAGACAGGGTCGGGGAGCAGTACTTC
-,TRBV20-1,TRBJ2-7,-,CSASPSPYEQYF,TGCAGTGCTAGTCCGTCGCCCTACGAGCAGTACTTC
-,TRBV4-3,TRBJ1-1,-,CASSQGHPGTTNTEAFF,TGCGCCAGCAGCCAAGGACACCCCGGGACAACGAACACTGAAGCTTTCTTT
-,TRBV27,TRBJ2-7,-,CASSLSEGDEQYF,TGTGCCAGCAGTTTATCAGAGGGGGACGAGCAGTACTTC
-,TRBV5-1,TRBJ1-2,-,CASSLFGANGYTF,TGCGCCAGCAGCTTGTTTGGGGCGAATGGCTACACCTTC
TRBD2,TRBV3-1/TRBV3-2,TRBJ2-3,-,CASSPSGSTDTQYF,TGTGCCAGCAGCCCTAGCGGGAGCACAGATACGCAGTATTTT
TRBD2,TRBV5-1,TRBJ2-2,few,CASSPTSGANTGELFF,TGCGCCAGCAGCCCGACTAGCGGCGCGAACACCGGGGAGCTGTTTTTT
TRBD1,TRBV11-1,TRBJ1-3,-,CASSRDRGSGNTIYF,TGTGCCAGCAGCCGGGACAGGGGATCTGGAAACACCATATATTTT
TRBD2,TRBV10-3,TRBJ2-4,once,CAIGAGEAKNIQYF,TGTGCCATCGGCGCGGGAGAGGCCAAAAACATTCAGTACTTC
-,TRBV18,TRBJ2-7,many,CASSSDSYEQYF,TGTGCCAGCTCATCGGACAGTTACGAGCAGTACTTC
-,TRBV27,TRBJ2-3,-,CASARTHSTDTQYF,TGTGCCAGCGCTAGGACCCATAGCACAGATACGCAGTATTTT
-,TRBV27,TRBJ2-7,-,CASSLSTQSYEQYF,TGTGCCAGCAGTTTATCGACCCAATCCTACGAGCAGTACTTC
-,TRBV29-1,TRBJ2-1,-,CSVEGTRLSSYNEQFF,TGCAGCGTTGAAGGGACCAGACTCAGCTCCTACAATGAGCAGTTCTTC
-,TRBV2,TRBJ2-1,once,CASSRASSYNEQFF,TGTGCCAGCAGCAGGGCTAGCTCCTACAATGAGCAGTTCTTC
TRBD1,TRBV6-2/TRBV6-3,TRBJ1-1,-,CASSTFGTAEAFF,TGTGCCAGCAGTACATTCGGGACAGCTGAAGCTTTCTTT
TRBD1,TRBV10-3,TRBJ2-1,medium-sized,CALRTGETNEQFF,TGTGCCCTCCGGACAGGGGAGACCAATGAGCAGTTCTTC